One sample yielded the 26 T cell receptor beta chains listed below, sequenced in a study of metastatic and nonmetastatic thyroid tumors. Every patient was untreated before thyroid surgery. With MiXCR, TCRdb reprocessed the PCR reads. The sample yields tens of thousands of clones, around a sixth seen once. The sequencing sample was made of blood. The origin of the receptors is a female donor with papillary thyroid cancer or a benign thyroid nodule (not recorded which). Some clones in this sample may be carry-over from other donors' samples.

This clone was picked up a small number of times. This may be a read error, as it is one base from a much larger clone. The rearrangement uses TRBV29-1 and TRBJ1-2, with D perhaps matching TRBD1 (5 bases). Trimming removed 3 bases at V and 3 bases at J, with 11 bases between. The CDR3 loop spans 13 amino acids. CDR1 is SQVTM and CDR2 is ANQGSEA in the germline V gene. The CDR3 is CSVDCRGDYGYTF. The DNA of the CDR3 is TGCAGCGTTGATTGCCGGGGGGACTATGGCTACACCTTC.

Many counts were recorded for this clone. The chain links TRBV24-1 to TRBJ2-7; 13 positions match TRBD2. The CDR3 consists of 17 residues. V was pared by 7 bases and J by 0 bases, with 8 bases of the junction left unmatched. The V gene's germline CDR1 is KGHDR and CDR2 SFDVKD. CDR3 region: CATSEGTSGTYSYEQYF. In nucleotides, the CDR3 is TGTGCCACCAGCGAAGGGACTAGCGGGACATACTCCTACGAGCAGTACTTC.

Many counts were recorded for this clone. The V gene is TRBV12-3 or TRBV12-4, the J gene TRBJ1-2; D is unresolved. V was pared by 6 bases and J by 6 bases, with 14 bases between. The CDR3 runs 13 residues. This chain's CDR3 is CASSTSGTHGYTF. CDR3 nucleotide sequence: TGTGCCAGCAGCACCAGCGGTACTCATGGCTACACCTTC.

This clone showed up just a few times. A much larger clone lies a single base off, so this may be a read error. This sequence joins TRBV29-1 and TRBJ1-2; tentative D call: TRBD1 (6 bases). V dropped 5 bases and J dropped 4 bases, with 17 bases sitting between them. Germline assignment: CDR1 SQVTM and CDR2 ANQGSEA. The CDR3 is made up of 14 amino acids. The CDR3 DNA follows: TGCAGCGTTTCCCCCTGGACAGAGATCTATGGCTACACCTTC. This translates into CSVSPWTEIYGYTF.

This clone was found many times. The chain has TRBV7-2 and TRBJ1-2; TRBD1 might be the D (5 bases). Germline V gene data show CDR1 as SGHTA and CDR2 as FQGNSA. The CDR3 is made up of 14 amino acids. The V gene lost 5 bases and the J gene lost 6 bases, with 16 bases spanning the gap. In nucleotides, the CDR3 is TGTGCCAGCAGCCCTTATCAAGACAGCCATGGCTACACCTTC. This codes for CASSPYQDSHGYTF.

In its sample, this clone was seen a few times. This may stem from a read error, because a much larger clone lies one nucleotide away. Other nucleotide sequences from this sample produce the same CDR3. The chain links TRBV7-6 to TRBJ2-3; D may match TRBD1 or TRBD2 (5 bases each). This CDR3 has 16 residues. CDR1 is SGHVS, CDR2 FNYEAQ, per germline. V was trimmed by 5 bases and J by 4 bases, leaving 19 bases between them. In DNA form, the CDR3 reads TGTGCCAGCAGCAAGACCGGGACGGGGCTCCCAGATACGCAGTATTTT. Translated, it gives CASSKTGTGLPDTQYF.

This clone was detected ten times or more. The chain carries TRBV20-1 and TRBJ1-2; the match to TRBD1 covers 10 bases. The V gene end was trimmed by 3 bases and the J gene end by 7 bases; junction bases not matched to a gene: 11. CDR3 length: 15 amino acids. CDR1 DFQATT and CDR2 SNEGSKA come from the germline V gene (reference sequence). The CDR3 nucleotides are TGCAGTGCTAGTTTGACAGGGGGCGATATCGGTGGCTACACCTTC. Amino acid sequence: CSASLTGGDIGGYTF.

In its sample, this clone was seen a few times. The chain recombines TRBV19 with TRBJ2-1; tentative D call: TRBD2 (6 bases). The CDR3 covers 13 residues. The V and J ends lost 11 bases and 7 bases respectively, with 18 bases between them. Germline V gives CDR1 LNHDA, CDR2 SQIVND (reference sequence). The CDR3 DNA sequence: TGTGCCGCGCGGGACCTTGAGAGGAATGAGCAGTTCTTC. It specifies CAARDLERNEQFF.

This clone was recorded at least ten times. J is TRBJ2-5 and V is TRBV19; 8 bases agree with TRBD1. CDR3 length: 18 residues. V gave up 4 bases and J gave up 5 bases; unmatched junction bases: 18. Germline V gives CDR1 LNHDA, CDR2 SQIVND (reference sequence). CDR3 in amino acids: CASSRTGRLSAPGETQYF. CDR3 in DNA: TGTGCCAGTAGTAGGACAGGGCGCCTTAGCGCTCCGGGGGAGACCCAGTACTTC.

The V gene is TRBV7-9, the J gene TRBJ2-3; 12 positions match TRBD1. The CDR3 spans 14 residues. V shed 8 bases, J shed 10 bases, and the junction held 10 bases outside the gene matches. The germline CDR1 and CDR2 sequences are SEHNR and FQNEAQ (reference sequence). As DNA, the CDR3 is TGTGCCAGCGCGGCGGGACAGGGGGCCCTTCCGCAGTATTTT. Translation: CASAAGQGALPQYF.

This clone was observed at least ten times. The V call is TRBV3-1, the J call TRBJ1-1; no firm D call. V lost 4 bases and J 1 base, leaving 10 bases between the germline ends. This CDR3 is 14 amino acids long. The germline gives CDR1 LGHDT, CDR2 YNNKEL (reference sequence). The CDR3 sequence is CASSPRGENTEAFF. CDR3 coding DNA: TGTGCCAGCAGCCCGCGGGGTGAGAACACTGAAGCTTTCTTT.

A note on this clone: At one end the junction does not follow the germline gene, possibly because of a read error. V and J are TRBV2 and TRBJ2-2; 14 positions agree with TRBD2. CDR1 is SNHLY, CDR2 FYNNEI, per germline. This CDR3 has 18 amino acids. The CDR3 reads CASSVRLAGGANTWELFF. CDR3 coding DNA: TGTGCCAGCAGTGTTAGACTAGCGGGAGGGGCGAACACCTGGGAGCTGTTTTTT.

The table lists this clone with a few counts. The chain is built from TRBV2 and TRBJ2-7, with TRBD1 identical over 7 bases. Germline values: CDR1 SNHLY, CDR2 FYNNEI. The CDR3 has 15 amino acids. The V gene end was trimmed by 7 bases and the J gene end by 6 bases; junction bases not matched to a gene: 15. CDR3 nucleotide sequence: TGTGCCAGCATTGGATCCTGGACAGGTACCCGCGAGCAGTACTTC. It specifies CASIGSWTGTREQYF.

The sample holds many counts of this clone. A read error may explain this, as a much larger clone is one base away. The chain carries TRBV20-1 and TRBJ2-1; D remains ambiguous. The CDR3 has 15 residues. CDR1 is DFQATT and CDR2 is SNEGSKA in the germline V gene (reference sequence). CDR3 in amino acids: CSARDGRFSHNEQFF. The CDR3 DNA reads as TGCAGTGCTAGAGATGGTCGCTTCTCCCACAATGAGCAGTTCTTC.

This clone has ten or more counts. This sample also contains other DNA sequences that code for the same CDR3. The chain is built from TRBV2 and TRBJ1-3; D gene ambiguous. Trimming removed 6 bases at V and 3 bases at J, with 15 bases between. Germline loops: CDR1 SNHLY, CDR2 FYNNEI. This CDR3 has 15 residues. The CDR3 DNA follows: TGTGCCAGCAGCCCGAGGTCTGGGGTTGGAAACACCATATATTTT. As protein: CASSPRSGVGNTIYF.

The sample holds a few counts of this clone. V is TRBV28 and J is TRBJ1-1, with 11 bases lining up with TRBD1. The CDR3 sequence is 18 residues long. V lost 6 bases to trimming and J lost 5 bases; unmatched junction nucleotides: 17. Germline CDR1 MDHEN, CDR2 SYDVKM. CDR3 loop: CASSPPSGQGEKGTEAFF. The CDR3 nucleotides read TGTGCCAGCAGCCCTCCGTCGGGACAGGGGGAGAAGGGAACTGAAGCTTTCTTT.

This clone was seen only a few times. In DNA, the CDR3 is TGTGCCAGCAGTGGTCGACGGAACAATTCACACCTACACTTT. This encodes CASSGRRNNSHLHF. The chain links TRBV2 to TRBJ1-6; D unclear. In germline, CDR1 is SNHLY, CDR2 FYNNEI. Trimming shortened V by 4 bases and J by 19 bases, and 23 bases separated the two germline ends. The CDR3 contains 14 residues.

This clone was seen only a few times. V is TRBV7-8 and J is TRBJ1-2; D remains ambiguous. The V end lost 1 base, the J end lost 4 bases, and 4 bases lay between the germline ends. The CDR3 is 12 residues long. Germline values: CDR1 SGHVS, CDR2 FQNEAQ. The CDR3 reads CASSLGGYGYTF. CDR3 sequence (DNA): TGTGCCAGCAGCTTAGGCGGCTATGGCTACACCTTC.

This clone is labeled as medium-sized. The chain carries TRBV7-2 and TRBJ2-7; D is uncertain. The CDR3 is made up of 12 amino acids. Germline V gives CDR1 SGHTA, CDR2 FQGNSA. V dropped 2 bases and J dropped 3 bases, with 5 bases sitting between them. The CDR3 DNA follows: TGTGCCAGCAGCTTATCGGGCTACGAGCAGTACTTC. Amino acid sequence: CASSLSGYEQYF.

Only one count was recorded for this clone. The chain employs TRBV20-1 and TRBJ2-1; 11 bases match TRBD2. CDR1 and CDR2 from the germline V gene are DFQATT and SNEGSKA (reference sequence). The CDR3 runs 16 residues. The trim removed 1 base at V and 4 bases at J, leaving 6 bases unmatched. Here the CDR3 reads CSARVPSGRRYNEQFF. The CDR3 nucleotides are TGCAGTGCTAGAGTCCCTAGCGGGAGGCGGTACAATGAGCAGTTCTTC.

Concerning this clone: A much larger clone lies a single base off, so this may be a read error. This same CDR3 is encoded by further DNA sequences in the sample. This sequence joins TRBV11-2 and TRBJ2-5, with 16 bases fitting TRBD2. The CDR3 contains 18 residues. V was clipped by 3 bases and J by 5 bases; unmatched bases: 9. The germline gives CDR1 SGHAT, CDR2 FQNNGV. The CDR3 loop is CASSFGTSGRARGETQYF. CDR3 DNA sequence: TGTGCCAGCAGCTTCGGGACTAGCGGGAGGGCCCGTGGGGAGACCCAGTACTTC.

The rearrangement joins TRBV27 to TRBJ2-7, with D perhaps matching TRBD2 (5 bases). CDR1 and CDR2 (germline): MNHEY, SMNVEV (reference sequence). V lost 7 bases and J 2 bases, leaving 15 bases between the germline ends. The CDR3 has 14 amino acids. CDR3 nucleotide sequence: TGTGCCAGCAAGCCCCTAGCCACGACCTACGAGCAGTACTTC. As protein: CASKPLATTYEQYF.

This clone was counted many times. This clone may be a read error of a much larger clone one base away. Other DNA sequences in this sample translate to the same CDR3. The chain joins TRBV5-6 to TRBJ1-1; the D is unclear. Germline V gives CDR1 SGHDT, CDR2 YYEEEE. The CDR3 extends over 13 amino acids. The CDR3 protein is CASSTLVNTEAFF. The DNA of the CDR3 is TGTGCCAGCAGCACCTTGGTGAACACCGAAGCTTTCTTT.

The chain combines TRBV20-1 with TRBJ1-1; no clear D gene. The ends were cut back, 0 bases at V and 10 bases at J, with 30 bases in the middle. The CDR3 is 18 amino acids. From germline, CDR1 is DFQATT and CDR2 SNEGSKA (reference sequence). In DNA form, the CDR3 reads TGCAGTGCTAGAGATCTAGCTCCCGGAAAACTCCCACTCAGTGGAGCTTTCTTT. This encodes CSARDLAPGKLPLSGAFF.

In this sample, this clone turned up a few times. Germline is not matched at one junction end, which may reflect a read error. The J gene is TRBJ2-3, the V gene TRBV6-2 or TRBV6-3; TRBD2 aligns across 12 bases. CDR1 and CDR2 from the germline V gene are MNHEY and SVGEGT. The CDR3 has 15 amino acids. In DNA, the CDR3 is TGTGCCAGCAGCCCAATACTAGCGGGAGGAGATACTCAGTATTTT. Translation: CASSPILAGGDTQYF.

This clone was picked up many times. The V gene is TRBV12-3 or TRBV12-4, the J gene TRBJ1-1; D is undetermined. The CDR3 spans 12 residues. Trimming left V 2 bases short and J 0 bases short, with 1 base between. For the CDR3, the DNA is TGTGCCAGCAGTTTAATGAACACTGAAGCTTTCTTT. Translating gives CASSLMNTEAFF.